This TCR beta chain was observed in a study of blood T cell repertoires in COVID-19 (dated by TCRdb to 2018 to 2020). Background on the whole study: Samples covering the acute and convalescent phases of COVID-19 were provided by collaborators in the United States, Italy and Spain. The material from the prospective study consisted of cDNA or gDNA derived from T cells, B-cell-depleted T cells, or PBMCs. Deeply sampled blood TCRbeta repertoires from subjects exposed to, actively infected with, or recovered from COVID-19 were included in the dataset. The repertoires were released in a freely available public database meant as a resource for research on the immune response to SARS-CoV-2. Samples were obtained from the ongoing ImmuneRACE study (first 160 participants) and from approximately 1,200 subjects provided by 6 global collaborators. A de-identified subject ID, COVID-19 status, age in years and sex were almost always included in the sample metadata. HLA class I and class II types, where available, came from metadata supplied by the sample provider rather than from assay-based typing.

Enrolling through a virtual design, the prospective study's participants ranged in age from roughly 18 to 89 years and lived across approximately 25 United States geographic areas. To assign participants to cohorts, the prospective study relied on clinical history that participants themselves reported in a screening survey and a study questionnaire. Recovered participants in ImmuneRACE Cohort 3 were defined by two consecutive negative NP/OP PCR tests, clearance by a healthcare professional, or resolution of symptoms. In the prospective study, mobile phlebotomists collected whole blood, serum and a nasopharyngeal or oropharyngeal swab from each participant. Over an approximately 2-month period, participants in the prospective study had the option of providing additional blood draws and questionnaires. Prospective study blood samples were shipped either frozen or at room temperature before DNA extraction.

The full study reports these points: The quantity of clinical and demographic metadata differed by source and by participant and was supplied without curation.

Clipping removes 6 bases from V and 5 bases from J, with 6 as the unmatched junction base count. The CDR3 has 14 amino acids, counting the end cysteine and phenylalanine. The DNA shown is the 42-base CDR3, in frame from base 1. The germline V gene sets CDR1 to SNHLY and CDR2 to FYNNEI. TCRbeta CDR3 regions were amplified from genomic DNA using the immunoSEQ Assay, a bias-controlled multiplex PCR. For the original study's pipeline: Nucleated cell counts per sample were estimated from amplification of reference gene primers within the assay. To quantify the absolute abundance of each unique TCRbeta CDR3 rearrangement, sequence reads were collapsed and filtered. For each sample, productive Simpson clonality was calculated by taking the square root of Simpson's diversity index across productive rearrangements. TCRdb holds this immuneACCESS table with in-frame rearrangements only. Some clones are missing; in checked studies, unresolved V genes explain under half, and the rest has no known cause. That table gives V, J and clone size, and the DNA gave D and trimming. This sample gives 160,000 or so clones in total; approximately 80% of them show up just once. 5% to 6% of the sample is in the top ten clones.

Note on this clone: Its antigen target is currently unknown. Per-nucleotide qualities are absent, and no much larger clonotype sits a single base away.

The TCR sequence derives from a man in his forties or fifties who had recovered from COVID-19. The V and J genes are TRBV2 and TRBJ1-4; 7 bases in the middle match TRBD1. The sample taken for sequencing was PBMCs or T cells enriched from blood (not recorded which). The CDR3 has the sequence CASRSDRVNEKLFF. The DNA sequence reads TGTGCCAGCAGATCAGACAGGGTGAATGAAAAACTGTTTTTT.